The rows below give T cell receptor beta chains drawn from one sample of a study of T cells in Graves' hyperthyroidism and ophthalmopathy. One entry per CDR3 protein, called by TCRdb with MiXCR from the multiplex PCR reads. Of about 360,000 distinct CDR3 sequences in the sample, 13% were seen once. The sequenced sample was blood. All receptors come from a woman aged 18-29 years with Graves' hyperthyroidism. Both conserved end residues are part of each CDR3. D genes are given only for firm matches. Clone size is given for some rows only: seen once, a few or many times, or a class if the clone is expanded.

j_call v_call d_call cdr3_length clone_size cdr3_aa cdr3_nt
TRBJ1-5 TRBV5-1 NA 15 many CASSLEGDSNQPQHF TGCGCCAGCAGCTTGGAGGGCGATAGCAATCAGCCCCAGCATTTT
TRBJ1-3 TRBV15 NA 18 NA CATSNLHGRIISGNTIYF TGTGCCACCAGCAATCTACACGGACGGATAATATCTGGAAACACCATATATTTT
TRBJ1-2 TRBV29-1 NA 15 few CSVEDPLLDRSGYTF TGCAGCGTTGAAGATCCTCTCCTAGACAGGTCTGGCTACACCTTC
TRBJ2-2 TRBV2 TRBD2 14 many CASRAGMGTGELFF TGTGCCAGCAGAGCGGGGATGGGCACCGGGGAGCTGTTTTTT
TRBJ1-3 TRBV4-3 TRBD1 15 NA CASSHNRGSGNTIYF TGCGCCAGCAGCCATAACAGGGGTTCTGGAAACACCATATATTTT
TRBJ2-7 TRBV20-1 NA 15 many CSVGSRRGRTYEQYF TGCAGTGTAGGGAGTCGCAGGGGGAGGACCTACGAGCAGTACTTC
TRBJ1-4 TRBV9 NA 12 NA CTSSDLGEKLFF TGTACCAGCAGCGATCTAGGGGAAAAACTGTTTTTT
TRBJ2-5 TRBV5-1 NA 15 NA CASSLGGTPGETQYF TGCGCCAGCAGCTTAGGAGGCACCCCTGGAGAGACCCAGTACTTC
TRBJ1-3 TRBV4-1 NA 16 once CASSSQQGLTGNTIYF TGCGCCAGCAGCTCTCAACAGGGATTAACTGGAAACACCATATATTTT
TRBJ1-6 TRBV5-6 NA 15 few CASSFSGSINSPLHF TGTGCCAGCAGCTTTAGTGGTTCAATTAATTCACCCCTCCACTTT
TRBJ2-1 TRBV7-9 NA 13 many CASSTPRRNEQFF TGTGCCAGCAGCACGCCCCGTAGGAATGAGCAGTTCTTC
TRBJ1-2 TRBV29-1 NA 12 many CSVGAGDYGYTF TGCAGCGTTGGGGCTGGGGACTATGGCTACACCTTC
TRBJ2-4 TRBV7-8 NA 15 many CASSLGGSAKNIQYF TGTGCCAGCAGCCTGGGGGGCTCTGCCAAAAACATTCAGTACTTC
TRBJ1-5 TRBV5-1 NA 15 many CASSLGDASNQPQHF TGCGCCAGCAGCTTAGGGGATGCTAGCAATCAGCCCCAGCATTTT
TRBJ1-2 TRBV14 TRBD1 15 NA CASSWTGVEDYGYTF TGTGCCAGCAGCTGGACAGGGGTCGAGGACTATGGCTACACCTTC
TRBJ2-3 TRBV20-1 TRBD2 16 many CSASTTFLAGHDTQYF TGCAGTGCTTCAACCACCTTTCTAGCGGGGCACGATACGCAGTATTTT
TRBJ1-5 TRBV27 NA 14 many CASSLSRGYQPQHF TGTGCCAGCAGTTTGTCCAGGGGATATCAGCCCCAGCATTTT
TRBJ1-3 TRBV18 NA 16 many CASSPTQGYPGNTIYF TGTGCCAGCTCACCGACACAGGGATACCCTGGAAACACCATATATTTT
TRBJ1-2 TRBV14 TRBD1 15 NA CASSQEQGQIYGYTF TGTGCCAGCAGCCAAGAACAGGGACAGATTTATGGCTACACCTTC
TRBJ2-7 TRBV6-1 NA 14 NA CASSTRTTLREQYF TGTGCCAGCAGTACACGGACTACGCTACGGGAGCAGTACTTC
TRBJ2-7 TRBV18 TRBD2 17 NA CASSPAGTSSFMGEQYF TGTGCCAGCTCACCCGCCGGGACTAGCTCTTTTATGGGCGAGCAGTACTTC
TRBJ2-6 TRBV12-3/TRBV12-4 NA 19 NA CASSPEKGSRGPRSNVLTF TGTGCCAGCAGCCCAGAAAAGGGTTCTAGGGGCCCTAGGTCCAACGTCCTGACTTTC
TRBJ1-1 TRBV28 NA 17 many CASSLARGRGPNTEAFF TGTGCCAGCAGTTTGGCTAGAGGGAGGGGCCCGAACACTGAAGCTTTCTTT
TRBJ2-4 TRBV6-5 NA 16 many CASSYGRILAKNIQYF TGTGCCAGCAGTTACGGTCGGATCCTAGCCAAAAACATTCAGTACTTC
TRBJ2-1 TRBV7-9 TRBD2 16 few CASSLDGLAGYNEQFF TGTGCCAGCAGCTTAGATGGACTAGCGGGATACAATGAGCAGTTCTTC
TRBJ1-5 TRBV5-6 TRBD1 16 many CASSLGTGGSNQPQHF TGTGCCAGCAGCCTAGGGACAGGGGGGAGCAATCAGCCCCAGCATTTT
TRBJ2-1 TRBV9 NA 12 few CASSLLYSEQFF TGTGCCAGCAGCCTCCTGTACAGTGAGCAGTTCTTC
TRBJ2-5 TRBV3-1 TRBD1 15 many CASSPWDRQEETQYF TGTGCCAGCAGCCCCTGGGACAGACAGGAAGAGACCCAGTACTTC